The 31 T cell receptor beta chains below were found in one sample sequenced in a study of shared clonotypes between healthy human individuals. Profiled with immunoSEQ multiplex PCR; TCRdb holds only in-frame clones, not every one. Of some 500,000 clones in the sample, roughly 95% are singletons; the top ten hold 0.055% to 0.075%. Material: naive CD4+ T cells sorted from blood. Specified subset: CD45RA+ positively selected. These receptors all stem from a young woman in good health.

The chain employs TRBV27 and TRBJ2-7, with a possible D match to TRBD2 (5 bases). Germline V gene sequence: CDR1 MNHEY, CDR2 SMNVEV (reference sequence). CDR3 size: 16 residues. V was pared by 2 bases and J by 2 bases, with 16 bases between. As DNA, the CDR3 is TGTGCCAGCAGTTTAGGTGATGCGGCGACTACCTACGAGCAGTACTTC. Its translation is CASSLGDAATTYEQYF.

This clone turned up a few times. The chain recombines TRBV6-5 with TRBJ2-3, with D uncertain. The germline V gene has CDR1 MNHEY and CDR2 SVGAGI. Trimming shortened V by 0 bases and J by 2 bases, and 6 bases separated the two germline ends. CDR3 length equals 14 residues. CDR3 coding DNA: TGTGCCAGCAGTTACTCCCTTTACACAGATACGCAGTATTTT. Its protein product is CASSYSLYTDTQYF.

J is TRBJ2-7 and V is TRBV27; perhaps D is TRBD1 or TRBD2 (5 bases each). Germline-derived CDR1 and CDR2 are MNHEY and SMNVEV (reference sequence). The CDR3 length is 12 residues. The V end was cut by 6 bases, the J end by 4 bases, with 10 bases between. For the CDR3, the DNA is TGTGCCAGCAGGGGGGTGTGGTACGAGCAGTACTTC. This encodes CASRGVWYEQYF.

Only one count was recorded for this clone. This chain links TRBV6-6 with TRBJ2-3; the D gene is possibly TRBD1 (6 bases). The germline CDR1 and CDR2 sequences are MNHNY and SVGAGI (reference sequence). The CDR3 spans 12 residues. Trimming took 5 bases from V and 6 from J, leaving 9 bases between them. As DNA, the CDR3 is TGTGCCAGCAGTACAGGGTCGGATACGCAGTATTTT. The encoded protein is CASSTGSDTQYF.

Only one count was recorded for this clone. The V gene is TRBV9, the J gene TRBJ2-3; D unresolved. CDR1 and CDR2 (germline): SGDLS, YYNGEE. With 0 bases removed from V and 2 bases from J, the gap between germline ends came to 13 bases. There are 16 residues in the CDR3. This CDR3 reads CASSVGVGDYTDTQYF. CDR3 bases: TGTGCCAGCAGCGTAGGCGTAGGAGATTACACAGATACGCAGTATTTT. Using reference TRBV9 and TRBJ2-3 for the parts outside the CDR3, the full variable domain is DSGVTQTPKHLITATGQRVTLRCSPRSGDLSVYWYQQSLDQGLQFLIQYYNGEERAKGNILERFSAQQFPDLHSELNLSSLELGDSALYFCASSVGVGDYTDTQYFGPGTRLTVL.

The V call is TRBV10-1, the J call TRBJ1-3, with D hard to call. CDR1 WNHNN and CDR2 SYGVQD come from the germline V gene (reference sequence). V was pared by 9 bases and J by 2 bases, with 11 bases between. This CDR3 is 13 amino acids long. Here the CDR3 DNA reads TGCGCCAGTTGGAGTGGTACTGGAAACACCATATATTTT. Translation gives CASWSGTGNTIYF.

CDR3 loop: CASSIVGQGGTQYF. The DNA of the CDR3 is TGTGCCAGTAGTATAGTAGGACAGGGGGGGACCCAGTACTTC. V usage is TRBV19 and J usage is TRBJ2-5; 10 bases are shared with TRBD1. The germline V gene encodes CDR1 LNHDA and CDR2 SQIVND (reference sequence). V was pared by 1 base and J by 7 bases, with 3 bases of the junction left unmatched. The CDR3 is 14 amino acids.

The V and J genes are TRBV5-1 and TRBJ2-7; perhaps TRBD2 as D (6 bases). Trimming stripped 4 bases from V and 4 bases from J, with 18 bases between. The CDR3 totals 15 residues. CDR1 SGHRS and CDR2 YFSETQ come from the germline V gene. The CDR3 sequence is CASSRTEGIRYEQYF. The CDR3 coding sequence is TGCGCCAGCAGCCGAACGGAGGGGATAAGATACGAGCAGTACTTC.

A single count supports this clone. The genes are TRBV2 and TRBJ1-2; D gene ambiguous. This CDR3 comprises 9 residues. V shed 10 bases and J shed 7 bases, with 7 bases lying between them. The germline gives CDR1 SNHLY, CDR2 FYNNEI. The CDR3 reads CAMGSGYTF. The CDR3 DNA reads as TGTGCCATGGGTTCTGGCTACACCTTC.

The chain links TRBV5-1 to TRBJ2-5; tentatively, D is TRBD2 (6 bases). V was clipped by 0 bases and J by 2 bases, with 8 bases between them. The germline V gene encodes CDR1 SGHRS and CDR2 YFSETQ. The CDR3 consists of 14 residues. CDR3 bases: TGCGCCAGCAGCTTGGCCCGGGGGCAAGAGACCCAGTACTTC. Its protein product is CASSLARGQETQYF.

The rearrangement links TRBV28 to TRBJ1-1, with D unclear. Germline values: CDR1 MDHEN, CDR2 SYDVKM. The CDR3 spans 14 residues. Trimming removed 2 bases at V and 10 bases at J, with 17 bases between. The CDR3 region has the DNA TGTGCCAGCAGTTTAGGCCTCACGACCTCCAGAGCTTTCTTT. This codes for CASSLGLTTSRAFF.

Written as DNA, the CDR3 is TGTGCCTGGATCAAGGGGACAGTCCCCTACAATGAGCAGTTCTTC. Translated: CAWIKGTVPYNEQFF. This rearrangement joins TRBV30 to TRBJ2-1; TRBD1 agrees at 7 bases. After removal of 4 bases from V and 2 bases from J, the junction contained 8 bases not matched to a gene. Germline loops: CDR1 GTSNPN, CDR2 SVGIG (reference sequence). The CDR3 is 15 amino acids.

This chain joins TRBV19 and TRBJ2-3; D gene ambiguous. Germline V CDR1 and CDR2: LNHDA, SQIVND (reference sequence). This CDR3 has 15 residues. V shed 3 bases and J shed 4 bases, with 14 bases lying between them. The CDR3 DNA is TGTGCCAGTAGTATCTCTGGGCAGGTCCCAGATACGCAGTATTTT. Translated, it gives CASSISGQVPDTQYF.

This chain uses TRBV29-1 with TRBJ1-1, with D perhaps TRBD1 (6 bases). The CDR3 is made up of 14 amino acids. Germline CDR1 and CDR2: SQVTM and ANQGSEA. Trimming took 3 bases from V and 3 from J, leaving 14 bases between them. This CDR3 is CSVDRGLLDTEAFF. CDR3 in DNA: TGCAGCGTTGACAGGGGACTTTTAGACACTGAAGCTTTCTTT. Combining the CDR3 with reference TRBV29-1 and TRBJ1-1 gives the whole variable domain SAVISQKPSRDICQRGTSLTIQCQVDSQVTMMFWYRQQPGQSLTLIATANQGSEATYESGFVIDKFPISRPNLTFSTLTVSNMSPEDSSIYLCSVDRGLLDTEAFFGQGTRLTVV.

This rearrangement joins TRBV28 to TRBJ1-2; TRBD1 aligns across 8 bases. The V gene end was trimmed by 5 bases and the J gene end by 2 bases; junction bases not matched to a gene: 4. The CDR3 spans 14 residues. Germline V gives CDR1 MDHEN, CDR2 SYDVKM. This chain's CDR3 is CASSTRGPNYGYTF. CDR3 nucleotide sequence: TGTGCCAGCAGTACCAGGGGGCCGAACTATGGCTACACCTTC.

The chain carries TRBV2 and TRBJ1-1; no firm D call. The CDR3 extends over 15 amino acids. Trimming pared 2 bases from V and 1 base from J, leaving 11 bases between. The germline V gene encodes CDR1 SNHLY and CDR2 FYNNEI. The CDR3 sequence is CASSELGVGNTEAFF. The CDR3 region has the DNA TGTGCCAGCAGTGAACTTGGGGTGGGGAACACTGAAGCTTTCTTT.

This clone was detected only once. This chain connects TRBV19 to TRBJ1-4; the D is unclear. This CDR3 contains 16 residues. Germline-derived CDR1 and CDR2 are LNHDA and SQIVND (reference sequence). V was cut by 5 bases and J by 6 bases, with 19 bases left in between. The DNA for the CDR3 is TGTGCCAGTAGTCCTCGGACCTCGGGAGTATATGAAAAACTGTTTTTT. As protein: CASSPRTSGVYEKLFF.

This clone showed up just once. The chain is built from TRBV4-1 and TRBJ2-1; TRBD2 agrees at 11 bases. The V gene's germline CDR1 is MGHRA and CDR2 YSYEKL. V shed 6 bases, J shed 3 bases, and the junction held 10 bases outside the gene matches. There are 17 residues in the CDR3. CDR3 sequence (DNA): TGCGCCAGCAGTCCAACTACTAGCGGGGGAAACTACAATGAGCAGTTCTTC. It codes for CASSPTTSGGNYNEQFF.

The V gene is TRBV27, the J gene TRBJ1-1, with 8 bases aligning to TRBD1. Losses at the gene ends were 6 bases for V and 1 base for J; bases not matched to a gene: 10. Germline CDR1 reads MNHEY; CDR2 reads SMNVEV (reference sequence). The CDR3 extends over 16 amino acids. CDR3 residues: CASSRTRQGPNTEAFF. In DNA, the CDR3 is TGTGCCAGCAGCCGGACCCGACAGGGGCCGAACACTGAAGCTTTCTTT.

J is TRBJ2-7 and V is TRBV18, with D possibly TRBD1 on 6 matching bases. From germline, CDR1 is KGHSH and CDR2 LQKENI. This CDR3 has 15 residues. Trimming cost V 3 bases and J 2 bases, with 14 bases left between them. The CDR3 sequence is CASSPGDIPPYEQYF. In nucleotides, the CDR3 is TGTGCCAGCTCACCGGGGGACATTCCCCCCTACGAGCAGTACTTC.

The genes are TRBV4-1 and TRBJ1-2; no clear D. CDR3 length: 16 residues. Trimming took off 3 bases at V and 3 bases at J, with 17 bases between the two ends. From germline, CDR1 is MGHRA and CDR2 YSYEKL. This CDR3 is CASSQVGPGGHYGYTF. DNA for the CDR3: TGCGCCAGCAGCCAGGTCGGGCCAGGTGGTCACTATGGCTACACCTTC.

As for this clone: Other nucleotide sequences in the sample specify the same CDR3. The rearrangement links TRBV28 to TRBJ1-3; D is unresolved. Germline V gives CDR1 MDHEN, CDR2 SYDVKM. This CDR3 spans 11 amino acids. Trimming shortened V by 2 bases and J by 7 bases, and 3 bases separated the two germline ends. The CDR3 nucleotides read TGTGCCAGCAGTTTAGGGAACACCATATATTTT. Amino acids: CASSLGNTIYF.

This CDR3 reads CASSQQKDPEQYF. The CDR3 region has the DNA TGTGCCAGCAGCCAACAAAAGGACCCTGAGCAGTACTTC. The rearrangement uses TRBV11-2 and TRBJ2-7; D is uncertain. V lost 5 bases and J 7 bases, leaving 15 bases between the germline ends. The germline gives CDR1 SGHAT, CDR2 FQNNGV. The CDR3 is made up of 13 amino acids.

The CDR3 nucleotides read TGTGCCAGCAGCCTAGGCGGGGAGGCGGGGGCCAACGTCCTGACTTTC. Protein: CASSLGGEAGANVLTF. The chain has TRBV4-2 and TRBJ2-6, with D perhaps TRBD2 (6 bases). CDR3 size: 16 residues. Germline V gives CDR1 LGHNA, CDR2 YNFKEQ. The ends were cut back, 4 bases at V and 4 bases at J, with 14 bases in the middle.

The gene calls are TRBV18 and TRBJ2-7, with TRBD2 matching 10 bases. The V and J ends lost 6 bases and 2 bases, in that order; junction bases with no gene match: 7. The CDR3 has 15 amino acids. The germline gives CDR1 KGHSH, CDR2 LQKENI. The CDR3 DNA reads TGTGCCAGCTCCCCCAGTAGCGGGAGGACCTACGAGCAGTACTTC. It is translated as CASSPSSGRTYEQYF.

This clone occurred once. V usage is TRBV7-2 and J usage is TRBJ1-5; D is perhaps TRBD1 (5 bases). V lost 0 bases, J lost 3 bases, and 6 bases lay in between. The CDR3 has 14 amino acids. Germline CDR1 and CDR2: SGHTA and FQGNSA. The CDR3 sequence: CASSLADNNQPQHF. CDR3 nucleotide sequence: TGTGCCAGCAGCTTAGCGGACAACAATCAGCCCCAGCATTTT.

For the CDR3, the DNA is TGTGCCAGCAGTTACTCGCGACTAGCGGGGCCGGATACGCAGTATTTT. It is translated as CASSYSRLAGPDTQYF. J is TRBJ2-3 and V is TRBV6-5, with 11 positions matching TRBD2. The CDR3 totals 16 residues. Germline V lookup: CDR1 MNHEY, CDR2 SVGAGI. With V trimmed by 0 bases and J by 6 bases, 5 bases remained unmatched.

This chain connects TRBV5-4 to TRBJ2-5; perhaps TRBD2 as D (6 bases). V lost 0 bases and J lost 3, with 12 bases in between. Germline assignment: CDR1 SGHNT and CDR2 YYREEE (reference sequence). The CDR3 has 15 residues. In nucleotides, the CDR3 is TGTGCCAGCAGCTTGGTTGGGGGGTTCGAAGAGACCCAGTACTTC. It yields the protein CASSLVGGFEETQYF.

The genes are TRBV5-4 and TRBJ2-1; 12 bases line up with TRBD1. J was trimmed by 7 bases and V by 3 bases; bases with no gene match: 5. Germline CDR1 reads SGHNT; CDR2 reads YYREEE (reference sequence). CDR3 size: 15 residues. This chain's CDR3 is CASSSGQGARNEQFF. For the CDR3, the DNA is TGTGCCAGCAGCTCGGGACAGGGGGCGCGGAATGAGCAGTTCTTC.

The rearrangement links TRBV4-1 to TRBJ2-1, with 7 bases matching TRBD2. Germline CDR1 MGHRA, CDR2 YSYEKL. V was pared by 2 bases and J by 3 bases, with 7 bases of the junction left unmatched. The CDR3 totals 16 residues. CDR3 sequence reads: CASSQMTGTIYNEQFF. The CDR3 nucleotides read TGCGCCAGCAGCCAAATGACCGGGACTATCTACAATGAGCAGTTCTTC.

Regarding this clone: The identical CDR3 is also encoded by other nucleotide sequences in the sample. The chain is built from TRBV20-1 and TRBJ2-5; D is uncertain. Per the germline V gene, CDR1 is DFQATT and CDR2 is SNEGSKA (reference sequence). V was cut by 2 bases and J by 4 bases, with 5 bases left in between. The CDR3 extends over 11 amino acids. CDR3 protein: CSARPGETQYF. DNA for the CDR3: TGCAGTGCTAGACCAGGAGAGACCCAGTACTTC.